The clone carrying this T cell receptor (beta chain) was observed a few times. Its antigen is unknown. TCR beta rearrangements were amplified from peripheral blood genomic DNA. Rearranged V-D-J TRB sequences were amplified with a mixed TRB-A/B primer pool. A single record per CDR3 protein comes from TCRdb applying MiXCR to the multiplex PCR reads. This sample has several thousand distinct CDR3 sequences; more than 40% occur once, and the top ten carry 6.5% to 8%. The source of the sample is a study of T cell repertoires in aging, cancer and after chemotherapy. Study-level background: Paired samples before and after chemotherapy came from chronic lymphocytic leukemia patients on fludarabine- or bendamustine-based regimens. General study points: Rebound thymic output was suggested by rising median generation probability during chemotherapy in each cancer cohort.

The receptor comes from a human donor with a blood cancer. Sample: blood.

The CDR3 loop is CASSYSRWNYEQYF. The DNA of the CDR3 is TGTGCCAGCAGTTACTCACGGTGGAACTACGAGCAGTACTTC. The rearrangement joins TRBV6-5 to TRBJ2-7; D gene ambiguous. The germline V and J ends were trimmed by 0 bases and 3 bases, with 9 bases remaining between them. In germline, CDR1 is MNHEY, CDR2 SVGAGI. The CDR3 extends over 14 amino acids.